A selection of T cell receptor beta chains follows, all from one sample in a study of cytomegalovirus exposure and HLA in healthy donors. The table came from immunoSEQ multiplex PCR; TCRdb's copy has only in-frame clones and leaves some out. The table includes 150,000 or so clones, less than 80% detected once. Source material: PBMCs. The receptors were sampled from a man aged 25 to 40 in good health and CMV-seronegative. The CDR3 runs from the conserved cysteine through the conserved F or W. A D gene is named only where the DNA matches it firmly. Rows may omit the clone size; those that give it use once, few, many or a size class.

abundance	d_gene	v_gene	j_gene	CDR3nt	CDR3aa
-	TRBD1	TRBV5-4	TRBJ2-1	TGTGCCAGCAGCTCCTCAAGAGGGGACAGGGCATGGAATGAGCAGTTCTTC	CASSSSRGDRAWNEQFF
-	-	TRBV19	TRBJ2-2	TGTGCCAGTAGGACAGAGATTGGGTCCGGGGAGCTGTTTTTT	CASRTEIGSGELFF
once	-	TRBV2	TRBJ2-6	TGTGCCAGCAGTGAGCGTATCTCTGGGGCCAACGTCCTGACTTTC	CASSERISGANVLTF
-	TRBD1	TRBV7-9	TRBJ1-2	TGTGCCAGCAGCTCGCAGAACAGGGGGCGGGACTATGGCTACACCTTC	CASSSQNRGRDYGYTF
few	-	TRBV29-1	TRBJ1-1	TGCAGCGTTGACGGGTCGGGGTATGAAGCTTTCTTT	CSVDGSGYEAFF
-	-	TRBV16	TRBJ1-3	TGTGCCAGCAGCCAATCGAAGGGGCAGGGGTTCTCTGGAAACACCATATATTTT	CASSQSKGQGFSGNTIYF
-	-	TRBV27	TRBJ2-3	TGTGCCAGCAGTTTATCGCCCTCGGGGGAGTCAGATACGCAGTATTTT	CASSLSPSGESDTQYF
-	-	TRBV10-3	TRBJ1-1	TGTGCCATCAGTGAGAGGGGGGGGGCTGAAGCTTTCTTT	CAISERGGAEAFF
-	-	TRBV7-4	TRBJ2-7	TGTGCCAGTCAGCAGGGCTTAGATTCCTACGAGCAGTACTTC	CASQQGLDSYEQYF
-	-	TRBV11-2	TRBJ1-2	TGTGCCAGCAGCTTAGATCGCACAGGGCTCCGTGGCTACACCTTC	CASSLDRTGLRGYTF
-	-	TRBV30	TRBJ2-7	TGTGCCTGGGGATGGACAGACTACGAGCAGTACTTC	CAWGWTDYEQYF
-	TRBD1	TRBV29-1	TRBJ2-7	TGCAGCGTTGAGGGGACAGGGGGCTACGAGCAGTACTTC	CSVEGTGGYEQYF
-	TRBD2	TRBV7-9	TRBJ2-3	TGTGCCAGCAGGGGGGGGAGGGGAATCGGGACGCAGTATTTT	CASRGGRGIGTQYF
-	TRBD2	TRBV5-1	TRBJ2-2	TGCGCCAGCAGCTTTCAGCCGGGACTAGCGGGCCCCGGGGAGCTGTTTTTT	CASSFQPGLAGPGELFF
-	-	TRBV9	TRBJ2-1	TGTGCCAGCAGCGGGCCCACTAGTTACAATGAGCAGTTCTTC	CASSGPTSYNEQFF
-	TRBD2	TRBV10-3	TRBJ2-1	TGTGCCATCAGTGAGTCAGGCGGGGGGGGCAATGAGCAGTTCTTC	CAISESGGGGNEQFF
-	TRBD1	TRBV5-6	TRBJ1-2	TGTGCCAGCAGCCAGAGGACAGGAGATGGCTACACCTTC	CASSQRTGDGYTF
once	TRBD1	TRBV5-6	TRBJ1-3	TGTGCCAGCAGCCCCGGGACAGACTCTGGAAACACCATATATTTT	CASSPGTDSGNTIYF